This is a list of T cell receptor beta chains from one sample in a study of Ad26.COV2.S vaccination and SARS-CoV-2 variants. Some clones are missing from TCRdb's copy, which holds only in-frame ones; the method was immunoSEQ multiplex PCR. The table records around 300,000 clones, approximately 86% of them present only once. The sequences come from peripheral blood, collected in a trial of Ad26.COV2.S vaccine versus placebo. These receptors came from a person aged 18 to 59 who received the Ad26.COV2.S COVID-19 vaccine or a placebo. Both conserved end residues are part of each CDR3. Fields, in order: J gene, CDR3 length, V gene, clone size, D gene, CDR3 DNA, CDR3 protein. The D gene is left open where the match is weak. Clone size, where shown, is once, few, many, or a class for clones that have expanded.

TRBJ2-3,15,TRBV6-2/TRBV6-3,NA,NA,TGTGCCAGCAGTTCAGGGGAATATAGCACAGATACGCAGTATTTT,CASSSGEYSTDTQYF
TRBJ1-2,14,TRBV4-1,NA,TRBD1,TGCGCCAGCAGCCAACCGGGACAGGGAAGCGGCTACACCTTC,CASSQPGQGSGYTF
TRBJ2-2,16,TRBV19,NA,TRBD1,TGTGCCAGTAGCTATTTCGGGACAGGGAACACCGGGGAGCTGTTTTTT,CASSYFGTGNTGELFF
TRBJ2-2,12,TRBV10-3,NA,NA,TGTGCCATCGGACAGAACACCGGGGAGCTGTTTTTT,CAIGQNTGELFF
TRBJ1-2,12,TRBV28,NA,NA,TGTGCCAGCACAATACGGCCCTATGGCTACACCTTC,CASTIRPYGYTF
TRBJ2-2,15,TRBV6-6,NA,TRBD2,TGTGCCAGCAGACAACTAGCGGGATCAACCGGGGAGCTGTTTTTT,CASRQLAGSTGELFF
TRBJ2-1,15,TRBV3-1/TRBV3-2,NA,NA,TGTGCCAGCAGCCACTCGACTAAGCAGGACAATGAGCAGTTCTTC,CASSHSTKQDNEQFF
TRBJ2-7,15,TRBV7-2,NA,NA,TGTGCCAGCAGCCCCTCGAGGCAGGCCGCCTACGAGCAGTACTTC,CASSPSRQAAYEQYF
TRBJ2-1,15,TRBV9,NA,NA,TGTGCCAGCAGCGTAGCTCCCAGGGATTACAATGAGCAGTTCTTC,CASSVAPRDYNEQFF
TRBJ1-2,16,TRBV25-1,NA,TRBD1,TGTGCCAGCAGGAGAGGGACAGGGGGCATTCAGTATGGCTACACCTTC,CASRRGTGGIQYGYTF
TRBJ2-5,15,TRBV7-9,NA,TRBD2,TGTGCCAGCAGCTTAGGTCCACGGGGGGGAGAGACCCAGTACTTC,CASSLGPRGGETQYF
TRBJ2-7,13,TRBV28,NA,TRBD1,TGTGCCAGCAGTCCGGGACAGGGGGTCGAGCAGTACTTC,CASSPGQGVEQYF
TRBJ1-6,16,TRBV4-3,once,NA,TGCGCCAGCAGCCAAGCCCAAGCCCCGAGGGGATCACCCCTCCACTTT,CASSQAQAPRGSPLHF
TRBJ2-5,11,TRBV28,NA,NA,TGTGCCAGCAGTTTATCAGAGACCCAGTACTTC,CASSLSETQYF
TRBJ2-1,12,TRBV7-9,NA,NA,TGTGCCAGCAGCCTAAGGGACCCGGAGCAGTTCTTC,CASSLRDPEQFF
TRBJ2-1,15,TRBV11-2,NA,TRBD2,TGTGCCAGCAGCTTAGCCTCCGGGACTAGAGGAGAGCAGTTCTTC,CASSLASGTRGEQFF
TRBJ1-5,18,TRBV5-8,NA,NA,TGTGCCAGCAGCTCCGGGTCCGAGCACCTCTATAGCAATCAGCCCCAGCATTTT,CASSSGSEHLYSNQPQHF
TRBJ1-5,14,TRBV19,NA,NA,TGTGCCAGTAGTATCATACAGGGCCATCAGCCCCAGCATTTT,CASSIIQGHQPQHF
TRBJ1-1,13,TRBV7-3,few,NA,TGTGCCAGCAGCTTAGGACAGAACACTGAAGCTTTCTTT,CASSLGQNTEAFF
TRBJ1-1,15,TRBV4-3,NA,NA,TGCGCCAGCAGCCAAGATCGGGGGGGTAACACTGAAGCTTTCTTT,CASSQDRGGNTEAFF
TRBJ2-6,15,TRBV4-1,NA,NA,TGCGCCAGCACCTCAATGGCCTCTGGGGCCAACGTCCTGACTTTC,CASTSMASGANVLTF
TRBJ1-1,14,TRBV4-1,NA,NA,TGCGCCAGCGCTTTGGGGGTTGGGAGCACTGAAGCTTTCTTT,CASALGVGSTEAFF
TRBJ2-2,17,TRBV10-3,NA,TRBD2,TGTGCCATCACCGCCAGGCCTAGCGGGCCCAACACCGGGGAGCTGTTTTTT,CAITARPSGPNTGELFF
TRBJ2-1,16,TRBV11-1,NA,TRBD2,TGTGCCAGCAGCATTGGACTAGCGGGGCGTTACAATGAGCAGTTCTTC,CASSIGLAGRYNEQFF
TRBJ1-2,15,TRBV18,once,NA,TGTGCCAGCTCACCACTAGAGGGTATCGAATATGGCTACACCTTC,CASSPLEGIEYGYTF
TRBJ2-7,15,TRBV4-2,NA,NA,TGTGCCAGCAGCCAAGAGGTACAGGGAACCTACGAGCAGTACTTC,CASSQEVQGTYEQYF
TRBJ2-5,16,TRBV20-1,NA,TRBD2,TGCAGTGCTAGTGGGGCTAGCGGGGGGCGGCCAGAGACCCAGTACTTC,CSASGASGGRPETQYF
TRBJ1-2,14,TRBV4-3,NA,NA,TGCGCCAGCAGCCAAGTAGAGGTGAACTATGGCTACACCTTC,CASSQVEVNYGYTF